The clone carrying this T cell receptor beta chain was seen ten or more times. What it binds is unknown. The ends were cut back, 4 bases at V and 3 bases at J, with 12 bases in the middle. This CDR3 has 14 residues. From germline, CDR1 is MDHEN and CDR2 SYDVKM. The sample originates from a study of regulatory T cells in long-lasting Graves disease. Study-wide background: The study counted Graves' disease as persistent given over 5 years of antithyroid drugs and positive TSH receptor antibodies. Findings and caveats of the study: Persistent disease favored TRBV28, TRBJ1-2 and TRBJ2-5.

Arm-PCR of CDR3 regions and iRepertoire HTBI primers were the basis on which TCR beta libraries were built. TCRdb recomputed calls from the multiplex PCR reads with MiXCR, one row per CDR3 protein. In the table there are a few hundred thousand distinct CDR3 sequences, about 20% of which are singletons. The time point: persistent/refractory GD, antithyroid drugs over 5 years with positive TRAb. Construction of the TCR library relied on RNA isolated from PBMCs. The chain has TRBV28 and TRBJ1-2; the D gene is possibly TRBD1 (5 bases). The receptor was isolated from a female donor with Graves disease. Sequences were derived from peripheral blood mononuclear cells (PBMCs), sampled when the disease was refractory, from a patient treated with antithyroid drugs. The CDR3 loop reads CASSSERGYYGYTF. As DNA, the CDR3 is TGTGCCAGCAGTTCCGAGAGGGGATACTATGGCTACACCTTC.